These 22 T cell receptor beta chains were all obtained from the same sample, sequenced in a study of T cell repertoires in cytomegalovirus infection. In TCRdb, the reads were re-called with MiXCR into one record per CDR3 protein. This table has 830,000 or so distinct CDR3 sequences, about 33% appearing once. The antigens these receptors bind are not known. The material sequenced was cultured CD8+ T cells from PBMCs, taken from culture after CMV antigen stimulation. The source is a human donor in good health (CMV status not recorded). Some clones in this sample may be carry-over from other donors' samples.

On this clonotype: One end of the junction is discordant with germline, which a read error may explain. The J gene is TRBJ2-1, the V gene TRBV12-3 or TRBV12-4, with a tentative D call TRBD1 (7 bases). CDR3 length: 10 residues. The CDR3 reads CASSAGQIVF. As DNA, the CDR3 is TGTGCCAGCAGTGCGGGACAGATCGTCTTC.

This clonotype showed up just a few times. The chain couples TRBV5-1 to TRBJ1-1; no definite D call. Germline V gene lookup returns CDR1 SGHRS and CDR2 YFSETQ. CDR3 length: 14 residues. Trimming took off 0 bases at V and 1 base at J, with 7 bases between the two ends. As DNA, the CDR3 is TGCGCCAGCAGCTTGGAGGAGACGAACACTGAAGCTTTCTTT. Translating gives CASSLEETNTEAFF.

This clonotype showed up just a few times. The rearrangement links TRBV19 to TRBJ1-1; D may be TRBD1 (6 bases). The CDR3 loop spans 15 amino acids. Trimming left V 3 bases short and J 1 base short, with 12 bases between. Germline CDR1 and CDR2: LNHDA and SQIVND (reference sequence). This CDR3 is CASSMSGAGNTEAFF. The CDR3 DNA reads as TGTGCCAGTAGTATGTCGGGGGCAGGGAACACTGAAGCTTTCTTT.

The V gene is TRBV7-9, the J gene TRBJ2-1; unclear D gene. V was clipped by 2 bases and J by 5 bases, with 10 bases between them. Germline CDR1 and CDR2: SEHNR and FQNEAQ (reference sequence). CDR3 size: 14 residues. The CDR3 DNA reads as TGTGCCAGCAGCTTAATAGAATCGAACAATGAGCAGTTCTTC. This encodes CASSLIESNNEQFF. The variable domain in full, completed from reference TRBV7-9 and TRBJ2-1, reads DTGVSQNPRHKITKRGQNVTFRCDPISEHNRLYWYRQTLGQGPEFLTYFQNEAQLEKSRLLSDRFSAERPKGSFSTLEIQRTEQGDSAMYLCASSLIESNNEQFFGPGTRLTVL.

This clonotype has more than one count but fewer than ten. The chain is built from TRBV15 and TRBJ1-6; TRBD1 matches 7 bases. Per germline, CDR1 LNHNV and CDR2 YYDKDF (reference sequence). The CDR3 has 15 amino acids. J gave up 7 bases and V 1 base, and 4 bases lay outside the gene matches. CDR3 protein: CATSRGQGHNSPLHF. The CDR3 coding sequence is TGTGCCACCAGCAGAGGACAGGGTCACAATTCACCCCTCCACTTT.

The chain couples TRBV25-1 to TRBJ2-5; 11 bases align to TRBD2. Germline V gene data show CDR1 as MGHDK and CDR2 as SYGVNS. The CDR3 runs 15 residues. The V gene end was trimmed by 2 bases and the J gene end by 5 bases; junction bases not matched to a gene: 4. In DNA form, the CDR3 reads TGTGCCAGCAGTGAAGGAATAGCGGGGGGGGAGACCCAGTACTTC. This translates into CASSEGIAGGETQYF. Supplemented by reference TRBV25-1 and TRBJ2-5, the full variable domain reads EADIYQTPRYLVIGTGKKITLECSQTMGHDKMYWYQQDPGMELHLIHYSYGVNSTEKGDLSSESTVSRIRTEHFPLTLESARPSHTSQYLCASSEGIAGGETQYFGPGTRLLVL.

This chain's CDR3 is CASSIWVDTEAFF. The CDR3 DNA is TGTGCCAGCAGTATTTGGGTGGACACTGAAGCTTTCTTT. This sequence joins TRBV14 and TRBJ1-1; D is unclear. Germline CDR1 is SGHDN and CDR2 is FVKESK. V was clipped by 6 bases and J by 3 bases, with 11 bases between them. This CDR3 region has 13 residues.

The V call is TRBV6-1, the J call TRBJ2-7; D unresolved. V lost 2 bases and J lost 7, with 21 bases in between. Per the germline V gene, CDR1 is MNHNS and CDR2 is SASEGT. CDR3 length: 16 amino acids. The CDR3 DNA follows: TGTGCCAGCAGTGAACACGTTGTGGCGGCTTTGAGGGAGCAGTACTTC. This sequence encodes CASSEHVVAALREQYF.

The rearrangement joins TRBV10-2 to TRBJ1-2, with TRBD1 matching over 7 bases. Per the germline V gene, CDR1 is WSHSY and CDR2 is SAAADI. This CDR3 is 17 amino acids long. With 4 bases clipped from V and 1 base from J, the junction kept 12 bases outside the gene matches. Here the CDR3 DNA reads TGCGCCAGCAGTGCGGGGCAGGGGGGACTATATAACTATGGCTACACCTTC. Its translation: CASSAGQGGLYNYGYTF.

This rearrangement joins TRBV25-1 to TRBJ1-2, with TRBD1 identical over 7 bases. CDR1 MGHDK and CDR2 SYGVNS come from the germline V gene. Trimming cost V 8 bases and J 2 bases; bases outside gene matches: 11. CDR3 length equals 15 residues. DNA for the CDR3: TGTGCCAGCTCGCCGGGACAGCTAAGGAACTATGGCTACACCTTC. Translation gives CASSPGQLRNYGYTF.

This clonotype was counted a few times. The chain links TRBV10-2 to TRBJ2-2, with TRBD1 identical over 7 bases. V was clipped by 4 bases and J by 1 base; unmatched bases: 3. This CDR3 has 15 amino acids. Germline V CDR1 and CDR2: WSHSY, SAAADI. CDR3: CASSGWDRNTGELFF. Here the CDR3 DNA reads TGCGCCAGCAGTGGGTGGGACAGGAACACCGGGGAGCTGTTTTTT.

V usage is TRBV6-1 and J usage is TRBJ2-3; 8 bases match TRBD1. The germline V gene encodes CDR1 MNHNS and CDR2 SASEGT. This CDR3 is 16 amino acids long. Germline trimming cut 1 base from V and 0 bases from J; bases unmatched to any gene: 3. CDR3 region: CASSEVRTGSTDTQYF. CDR3 bases: TGTGCCAGCAGTGAAGTCCGGACAGGGAGCACAGATACGCAGTATTTT.

This clonotype was observed a few times. J is TRBJ2-7 and V is TRBV28, with 9 bases fitting TRBD1. V shed 4 bases, J shed 2 bases, and the junction held 6 bases outside the gene matches. Germline CDR1 MDHEN, CDR2 SYDVKM. The CDR3 extends over 15 amino acids. As DNA, the CDR3 is TGTGCCAGCAGTTCCCCGGACAGGGGCCCCTACGAGCAGTACGTC. The encoded protein is CASSSPDRGPYEQYV.

The chain joins TRBV10-2 to TRBJ2-1, with a possible D match to TRBD1 (6 bases). The CDR3 length is 14 residues. From germline, CDR1 is WSHSY and CDR2 SAAADI. The ends were cut back, 3 bases at V and 8 bases at J, with 14 bases in the middle. This CDR3 reads CASSESRGLDEQFF. The CDR3 DNA is TGCGCCAGCAGTGAATCCAGGGGATTAGATGAGCAGTTCTTC.

This chain connects TRBV4-3 to TRBJ2-5, with 8 bases identical to TRBD2. Per the germline V gene, CDR1 is LGHNA and CDR2 is YSLEER. There are 18 residues in the CDR3. The V gene end was trimmed by 0 bases and the J gene end by 5 bases; junction bases not matched to a gene: 14. Written as DNA, the CDR3 is TGCGCCAGCAGCCAAGACAACGGGGGGGCCGGGATAAGGGAGACCCAGTACTTC. Protein: CASSQDNGGAGIRETQYF.

The chain joins TRBV6-1 to TRBJ1-2; D gene ambiguous. Trimming stripped 1 base from V and 6 bases from J, with 6 bases between. The CDR3 runs to 12 residues. CDR1 is MNHNS and CDR2 is SASEGT in the germline V gene. The CDR3, as DNA: TGTGCCAGCAGTGAAGTGCCCAATGGCTACACCTTC. Encoded protein: CASSEVPNGYTF.

This clonotype has a handful of counts. V and J are TRBV6-6 and TRBJ2-3, with 9 bases identical to TRBD1. CDR3 length equals 16 residues. V shed 0 bases and J 4 bases; nucleotides not matched to a gene: 5. From germline, CDR1 is MNHNY and CDR2 SVGAGI (reference sequence). The CDR3 reads CASSYSGDRVADTQYF. The CDR3 region has the DNA TGTGCCAGCAGTTACTCCGGGGACAGGGTGGCAGATACGCAGTATTTT.

This clonotype has a handful of counts. V is TRBV12-3 or TRBV12-4 and J is TRBJ2-1; 9 bases match TRBD2. The CDR3 runs to 14 residues. V lost 5 bases, J lost 8 bases, and 7 bases stayed unmatched. The CDR3: CASSPIAGVDEQFF. In DNA, the CDR3 is TGTGCCAGCAGTCCAATAGCGGGGGTGGATGAGCAGTTCTTC.

The gene calls are TRBV11-2 and TRBJ2-1; 10 bases agree with TRBD2. Trimming removed 4 bases from V and 5 bases from J; junction bases left unmatched: 8. Germline lookup yields CDR1 SGHAT and CDR2 FQNNGV. The CDR3 has 16 amino acids. CDR3 loop: CASSWDSGGTNNEQFF. The CDR3 nucleotides are TGTGCCAGCAGCTGGGATAGCGGGGGGACCAACAATGAGCAGTTCTTC.

This clonotype was observed many times. The V call is TRBV10-3, the J call TRBJ1-2; perhaps TRBD1 as D (5 bases). This CDR3 is built from 15 residues. V was trimmed by 4 bases and J by 8 bases, leaving 20 bases between them. Germline V gene lookup returns CDR1 ENHRY and CDR2 SYGVKD. The CDR3, as DNA: TGTGCCATCAGTGGGGTGGGGACGGCCTGGAGAGGCTACACCTTC. Encoded protein: CAISGVGTAWRGYTF.

Only a few counts were recorded for this clonotype. This chain connects TRBV19 to TRBJ2-3, with a weak D call TRBD1 (6 bases). Trimming pared 3 bases from V and 1 base from J, leaving 11 bases between. CDR3 size: 15 residues. The germline CDR1 and CDR2 sequences are LNHDA and SQIVND (reference sequence). CDR3 loop: CASSMKDRRTDTQYF. CDR3 nucleotide sequence: TGTGCCAGTAGTATGAAGGACAGACGCACAGATACGCAGTATTTT.

The V gene is TRBV7-8, the J gene TRBJ1-1; D is uncertain. The V gene lost 1 base and the J gene lost 3 bases, with 6 bases spanning the gap. The CDR3 loop spans 13 amino acids. CDR1 is SGHVS and CDR2 is FQNEAQ in the germline V gene. The CDR3 loop reads CASSLEVHTEAFF. CDR3 in DNA: TGTGCCAGCAGCTTAGAAGTGCACACTGAAGCTTTCTTT.